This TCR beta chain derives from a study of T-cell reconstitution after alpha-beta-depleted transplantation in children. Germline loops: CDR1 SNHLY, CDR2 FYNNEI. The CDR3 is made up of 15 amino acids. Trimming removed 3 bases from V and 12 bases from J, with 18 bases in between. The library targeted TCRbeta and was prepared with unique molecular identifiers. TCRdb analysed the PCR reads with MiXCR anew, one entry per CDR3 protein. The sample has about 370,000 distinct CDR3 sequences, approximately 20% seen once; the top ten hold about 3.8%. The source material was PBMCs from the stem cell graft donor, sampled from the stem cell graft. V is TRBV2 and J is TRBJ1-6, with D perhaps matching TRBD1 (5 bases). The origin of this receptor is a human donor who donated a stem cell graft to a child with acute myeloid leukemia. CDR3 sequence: CASSESGTGVGPLHF. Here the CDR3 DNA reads TGTGCCAGCAGTGAGTCCGGGACGGGTGTCGGACCCCTCCACTTT. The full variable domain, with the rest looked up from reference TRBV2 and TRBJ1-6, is EPEVTQTPSHQVTQMGQEVILRCVPISNHLYFYWYRQILGQKVEFLVSFYNNEISEKSEIFDDQFSVERPDGSNFTLKIRSTKLEDSAMYFCASSESGTGVGPLHFGNGTRLTVT.